One sample yielded the 2 T cell receptor beta chains listed below, sequenced in a study of T cells in Graves' hyperthyroidism and ophthalmopathy. Researchers amplified the TCR beta CDR3 regions from RNA transcripts. When the TCR CDR3 underwent first-round RT-PCR, the HTBI primer set was used. One entry per CDR3 protein, called by TCRdb with MiXCR from the multiplex PCR reads. The sample has approximately 400,000 distinct CDR3 sequences, about an eighth seen once. Source material: blood. These receptors were taken from a man over 45 with Graves' ophthalmopathy.

The chain has TRBV6-1 and TRBJ2-7; D is unresolved. V lost 1 base, J lost 3 bases, and 10 bases lay in between. CDR1 is MNHNS, CDR2 SASEGT, per germline. The CDR3 has 14 amino acids. The CDR3 nucleotides read TGTGCCAGCAGTGAAGTCGCCAGTCGCTACGAGCAGTACTTC. It yields the protein CASSEVASRYEQYF.

A note on this clonotype: A much larger clonotype is one base distant, so this may be a read error. Since the CDR3 does not end with the conserved phenylalanine or tryptophan, this likely comes from a read error. The CDR3, as DNA: TGTGCCAGCAGAAAGGGACTAGCGGGAGGGAGCTCCTACAATGAGCAGTTCCTC. Amino acid sequence: CASRKGLAGGSSYNEQFL. This chain joins TRBV28 and TRBJ2-1, with TRBD2 identical over 16 bases. The V gene end was trimmed by 6 bases and the J gene end by 0 bases; junction bases not matched to a gene: 5. Germline V gives CDR1 MDHEN, CDR2 SYDVKM. The CDR3 loop spans 18 amino acids.